The 12 T cell receptor beta chains in this list originate from one sample, sequenced in a study of T-cell reconstitution after alpha-beta-depleted transplantation in children. Unique molecular identifiers were incorporated during preparation of the TCRbeta library. TCRdb reprocessed the PCR reads with MiXCR, giving one entry per CDR3 protein. The data hold around 380,000 distinct CDR3 sequences, with approximately 10% observed a single time. Sequenced here: PBMCs from the stem cell graft donor, sampled from the stem cell graft. These receptors were collected from a human donor who donated a stem cell graft to a child with acute myeloid leukemia.

The gene calls are TRBV5-5 and TRBJ2-3; 13 bases are a match to TRBD2. Germline V gene sequence: CDR1 SGHKS, CDR2 YYEKEE (reference sequence). The CDR3 contains 18 residues. J gave up 0 bases and V 2 bases, and 6 bases lay outside the gene matches. The CDR3 DNA sequence: TGTGCCAGCAGCTTATCGGGACTAGCGGGGAGAAGCACAGATACGCAGTATTTT. It translates to CASSLSGLAGRSTDTQYF.

This chain joins TRBV11-2 and TRBJ2-5, with 12 nucleotides matching TRBD2. The CDR3 is 18 amino acids. CDR1 is SGHAT and CDR2 is FQNNGV in the germline V gene. The junction had 10 bases not matched to a gene; V was cut back by 4 bases and J by 1 base. CDR3 sequence: CASSSDTLAGGIQETQYF. In nucleotides, the CDR3 is TGTGCCAGCAGCTCCGACACTCTAGCGGGAGGGATCCAAGAGACCCAGTACTTC.

In its sample, this clonotype was seen a few times. The chain combines TRBV15 with TRBJ2-5; TRBD2 aligns across 7 bases. Germline V gene data show CDR1 as LNHNV and CDR2 as YYDKDF (reference sequence). Unmatched junction bases numbered 8, after V lost 3 bases and J lost 4 bases. This CDR3 has 15 amino acids. The CDR3 here is CATSSLSGFGETQYF. The CDR3 bases are TGTGCCACCAGCAGTCTTAGCGGGTTCGGAGAGACCCAGTACTTC.

This clonotype appeared a few times. CDR3 sequence: CASSLGATVTGELFF. CDR3 nucleotides: TGTGCCAGCAGCTTAGGGGCGACAGTCACCGGGGAGCTGTTTTTT. The rearrangement uses TRBV11-2 and TRBJ2-2; weak D call: TRBD1 (5 bases). There are 15 residues in the CDR3. Germline CDR1 and CDR2: SGHAT and FQNNGV. The V end was cut by 1 base, the J end by 4 bases, with 10 bases between.

In this sample, this clonotype turned up many times. The rearrangement joins TRBV25-1 to TRBJ2-1; the D gene is possibly TRBD2 (6 bases). Trimming removed 1 base at V and 3 bases at J, with 10 bases between. Germline V gene lookup returns CDR1 MGHDK and CDR2 SYGVNS. This CDR3 spans 15 amino acids. In DNA, the CDR3 is TGTGCCAGCAGTGAATTTGTGGGAGGCTACAATGAGCAGTTCTTC. Translation: CASSEFVGGYNEQFF.

V usage is TRBV20-1 and J usage is TRBJ1-5; 9 positions agree with TRBD1. The germline V gene encodes CDR1 DFQATT and CDR2 SNEGSKA (reference sequence). The ends lost 3 bases at V and 3 bases at J; junction bases unmatched: 6. The CDR3 length is 15 residues. The CDR3 DNA reads as TGCAGTGCTAGTCGGGACAGGGCCTTCAATCAGCCCCAGCATTTT. Its translation: CSASRDRAFNQPQHF.

This clonotype was seen many times. The gene calls are TRBV27 and TRBJ2-6; D is unresolved. CDR3 length equals 18 residues. In germline, CDR1 is MNHEY, CDR2 SMNVEV (reference sequence). Trimming stripped 0 bases from V and 0 bases from J, with 12 bases between. Here the CDR3 DNA reads TGTGCCAGCAGTTTATCACAGACGCTCCGCTCTGGGGCCAACGTCCTGACTTTC. Its translation is CASSLSQTLRSGANVLTF.

There are a few counts of this clonotype. The chain joins TRBV7-2 to TRBJ2-7; the match to TRBD2 covers 8 bases. This CDR3 region has 13 residues. The junction had 10 bases not matched to a gene; V was cut back by 4 bases and J by 11 bases. The germline V gene encodes CDR1 SGHTA and CDR2 FQGNSA. The chain's CDR3 is CASSSYSGNPEYF. The DNA for the CDR3 is TGTGCCAGCAGCTCATATAGCGGGAACCCTGAGTACTTC. The full variable domain, rest sourced from reference TRBV7-2 and TRBJ2-7, is GAGVSQSPSNKVTEKGKDVELRCDPISGHTALYWYRQSLGQGLEFLIYFQGNSAPDKSGLPSDRFSAERTGGSVSTLTIQRTQQEDSAVYLCASSSYSGNPEYFGPGTRLTVT.

This clonotype was counted at least ten times. This chain uses TRBV20-1 with TRBJ2-2; D is uncertain. The CDR3 covers 13 residues. The germline V and J ends were trimmed by 2 bases and 0 bases, with 4 bases remaining between them. Germline V CDR1 and CDR2: DFQATT, SNEGSKA (reference sequence). The CDR3 is CSARLANTGELFF. The DNA for the CDR3 is TGCAGTGCTAGACTAGCGAACACCGGGGAGCTGTTTTTT.

The chain is built from TRBV30 and TRBJ2-7; TRBD2 matches 12 bases. The CDR3 has 16 residues. Losses at the gene ends were 2 bases for V and 4 bases for J; bases not matched to a gene: 9. Germline lookup yields CDR1 GTSNPN and CDR2 SVGIG (reference sequence). DNA of the CDR3: TGTGCCTGGAGTTATAAGGGGACTAGCGGGTCTTACGAGCAGTACTTC. Amino acids: CAWSYKGTSGSYEQYF. Full variable domain (missing parts from reference TRBV30 and TRBJ2-7): SQTIHQWPATLVQPVGSPLSLECTVEGTSNPNLYWYRQAAGRGLQLLFYSVGIGQISSEVPQNLSASRPQDRQFILSSKKLLLSDSGFYLCAWSYKGTSGSYEQYFGPGTRLTVT.

This clonotype has only a few counts. The chain couples TRBV12-3 or TRBV12-4 to TRBJ1-1; unclear D gene. The CDR3 has 13 amino acids. The V end was cut by 3 bases, the J end by 3 bases, with 8 bases between. CDR3 residues: CASSFSRDTEAFF. CDR3 sequence (DNA): TGTGCCAGCAGTTTCTCGAGGGACACTGAAGCTTTCTTT.

Regarding this clonotype: Given a far larger clone just one base away, this is likely a sequencing read error. The gene calls are TRBV5-6 and TRBJ2-3; the D gene is possibly TRBD1 (5 bases). The CDR3 totals 13 residues. Trimming removed 2 bases from V and 4 bases from J, with 8 bases in between. The germline CDR1 and CDR2 sequences are SGHDT and YYEEEE. DNA for the CDR3: TGTGCCAGCAGCTTAGACAGCTCAGATACGCAGTATTTT. It specifies CASSLDSSDTQYF.